These 21 T cell receptor beta chains were sequenced from one sample in a study of shared clonotypes between healthy human individuals (dated by TCRdb to 2020 to 2021). The library was built by means of the immunoSEQ multiplex PCR assay. The table comes from immuneACCESS by way of TCRdb, which keeps in-frame sequences with V and J called. Part of the clones is missing from these tables; in studies checked, under half for an unresolved V gene and the rest for unknown reasons. Recorded for this sample are approximately 2,300,000 clones; 92% of them occurred a single time. 0.3% to 0.45% of the sample rests with the top ten. Source material: naive CD4+ T cells from PBMCs. This specimen's cell subset or site label, interpreted: CD45RA+ positively selected. These receptors originate from a young man in good health. Some clones in this sample may be carry-over from other donors' samples.

This CDR3 reads CAISGGRGINEKLFF. CDR3 DNA: TGTGCCATCAGTGGAGGCAGGGGGATTAATGAAAAACTGTTTTTT. This chain connects TRBV10-3 to TRBJ1-4, with TRBD1 matching 7 bases. Germline CDR1 ENHRY, CDR2 SYGVKD. The CDR3 totals 15 residues. V lost 4 bases to trimming and J lost 4 bases; unmatched junction nucleotides: 6.

V and J are TRBV11-2 and TRBJ1-1, with a possible D match to TRBD1 (6 bases). The V end was cut by 0 bases, the J end by 6 bases, with 11 bases between. This CDR3 contains 14 residues. Germline CDR1 is SGHAT and CDR2 is FQNNGV. CDR3 nucleotide sequence: TGTGCCAGCAGCTTAGATGGGGGGCGGGCTGAAGCTTTCTTT. Translation gives CASSLDGGRAEAFF. Complete variable domain (other parts from reference TRBV11-2 and TRBJ1-1): EAGVAQSPRYKIIEKRQSVAFWCNPISGHATLYWYQQILGQGPKLLIQFQNNGVVDDSQLPKDRFSAERLKGVDSTLKIQPAKLEDSAVYLCASSLDGGRAEAFFGQGTRLTVV.

The J gene is TRBJ1-1, the V gene TRBV20-1; D is ambiguous. Between the trimmed V and J ends, which lost 5 bases and 8 bases, there was a span of 9 bases. The V gene's germline CDR1 is DFQATT and CDR2 SNEGSKA (reference sequence). The CDR3 is 10 amino acids. The CDR3 DNA reads as TGCAGTGCTTACCAGCAAGAAGCTTTCTTT. As protein: CSAYQQEAFF.

The chain employs TRBV7-3 and TRBJ2-5; weak D call: TRBD2 (5 bases). The V end lost 2 bases, the J end lost 3 bases, and 19 bases lay between the germline ends. CDR1 is SGHTA, CDR2 FQGTGA, per germline. The CDR3 totals 17 residues. The CDR3 protein is CASSLGVTRASEETQYF. CDR3 bases: TGTGCCAGCAGCTTAGGGGTTACGAGGGCGTCGGAAGAGACCCAGTACTTC.

This clone was observed a single time. The rearrangement links TRBV7-9 to TRBJ2-7; TRBD1 might be the D (6 bases). CDR3 length equals 16 residues. Between the trimmed V and J ends, which lost 1 base and 1 base, there was a span of 14 bases. Germline CDR1 and CDR2: SEHNR and FQNEAQ (reference sequence). The CDR3 reads CASSLVSGHLSYEQYF. For the CDR3, the DNA is TGTGCCAGCAGCTTAGTCTCGGGACACTTGTCCTACGAGCAGTACTTC.

The chain has TRBV25-1 and TRBJ2-3; maybe TRBD2 (6 bases). This CDR3 comprises 17 residues. Germline loops: CDR1 MGHDK, CDR2 SYGVNS. Trimming left V 3 bases short and J 2 bases short, with 18 bases between. The DNA of the CDR3 is TGTGCCAGCAGTGACCTTCCCGGGCGGGGATTCACAGATACGCAGTATTTT. This gives the protein CASSDLPGRGFTDTQYF.

The J gene is TRBJ2-3, the V gene TRBV7-9; maybe TRBD2 (6 bases). The ends were cut back, 5 bases at V and 2 bases at J, with 17 bases in the middle. CDR1 and CDR2 from the germline V gene are SEHNR and FQNEAQ (reference sequence). This CDR3 has 16 residues. CDR3 sequence: CASSILAEKNTDTQYF. CDR3 in DNA: TGTGCCAGCAGCATCTTAGCGGAGAAGAACACAGATACGCAGTATTTT.

The chain is built from TRBV25-1 and TRBJ2-1; no clear D. Germline CDR1 MGHDK, CDR2 SYGVNS. This CDR3 comprises 11 residues. The ends were cut back, 5 bases at V and 11 bases at J, with 10 bases in the middle. CDR3 DNA sequence: TGTGCCAGCAGTCCCAGGTGGAAGCAGTTCTTC. Encoded protein: CASSPRWKQFF.

J is TRBJ2-6 and V is TRBV7-2, with D perhaps TRBD1 (6 bases). This CDR3 spans 16 amino acids. The V end lost 0 bases, the J end lost 2 bases, and 8 bases lay between the germline ends. Germline CDR1 reads SGHTA; CDR2 reads FQGNSA. CDR3 region: CASSLAGAAGANVLTF. For the CDR3, the DNA is TGTGCCAGCAGCTTAGCGGGGGCAGCTGGGGCCAACGTCCTGACTTTC.

This clone has just one count. The chain joins TRBV14 to TRBJ2-2; maybe TRBD1 (5 bases). The CDR3 contains 16 residues. Germline lookup yields CDR1 SGHDN and CDR2 FVKESK. V was shortened by 4 bases and J by 0 bases, with 12 bases between the two germline ends. The CDR3: CASSRPTDTNTGELFF. The CDR3 nucleotides read TGTGCCAGCAGCCGACCGACGGACACGAACACCGGGGAGCTGTTTTTT.

This clone was observed a few times. CDR3 nucleotide sequence: TGCGCCAGCAGCCAAGCCGCTAGCGGGAGGGCCAACACCGGGGAGCTGTTTTTT. Its translation: CASSQAASGRANTGELFF. The chain is built from TRBV4-1 and TRBJ2-2, with 12 bases that match TRBD2. CDR1 is MGHRA and CDR2 is YSYEKL in the germline V gene. The CDR3 sequence is 18 residues long. V gave up 1 base and J gave up 2 bases; unmatched junction bases: 5.

V is TRBV28 and J is TRBJ2-1, with TRBD2 matching over 7 bases. This CDR3 spans 15 amino acids. Per germline, CDR1 MDHEN and CDR2 SYDVKM. Trimming removed 2 bases from V and 5 bases from J; junction bases left unmatched: 6. The CDR3 sequence: CASSLTGTTNNEQFF. In DNA form, the CDR3 reads TGTGCCAGCAGTTTAACCGGGACTACCAACAATGAGCAGTTCTTC.

This rearrangement joins TRBV7-8 to TRBJ1-3, with TRBD1 identical over 8 bases. This CDR3 has 17 amino acids. With V trimmed by 7 bases and J by 0 bases, 11 bases remained unmatched. Germline CDR1 and CDR2: SGHVS and FQNEAQ. CDR3 sequence: CASTQTGTGYSGNTIYF. CDR3 in DNA: TGTGCCAGCACCCAAACCGGGACAGGTTACTCTGGAAACACCATATATTTT.

This clone was found once. Additional DNA sequences in this sample encode the identical CDR3. The V call is TRBV7-3, the J call TRBJ2-1; a possible D gene is TRBD1 (6 bases). The germline CDR1 and CDR2 sequences are SGHTA and FQGTGA. V was cut by 5 bases and J by 1 base, with 12 bases left in between. This CDR3 has 15 residues. CDR3 in amino acids: CASSPQGGSYNEQFF. The CDR3 DNA reads as TGTGCCAGCAGCCCTCAAGGGGGATCCTACAATGAGCAGTTCTTC.

This chain joins TRBV14 and TRBJ2-7; tentatively, D is TRBD1 (5 bases). This CDR3 has 15 residues. Trimming pared 3 bases from V and 3 bases from J, leaving 15 bases between. CDR1 is SGHDN and CDR2 is FVKESK in the germline V gene. CDR3 residues: CASSHGPERGYEQYF. CDR3 DNA: TGTGCCAGCAGCCATGGGCCGGAAAGGGGCTACGAGCAGTACTTC.

The rearrangement uses TRBV2 and TRBJ2-7; D might be TRBD2 (5 bases). Deletions cut 7 bases from V and 5 bases from J, with 15 bases between. CDR1 is SNHLY and CDR2 is FYNNEI in the germline V gene. The CDR3 runs 13 residues. CDR3 sequence reads: CASILGTRNEQYF. The CDR3, as DNA: TGTGCCAGCATTTTAGGAACTAGGAACGAGCAGTACTTC.

V and J are TRBV7-9 and TRBJ1-2, with D perhaps matching TRBD1 (5 bases). Trimming left V 2 bases short and J 5 bases short, with 15 bases between. Germline V gives CDR1 SEHNR, CDR2 FQNEAQ (reference sequence). This CDR3 has 15 amino acids. CDR3 in DNA: TGTGCCAGCAGCTTAATGGAGGGGCAAATTTATGGCTACACCTTC. It codes for CASSLMEGQIYGYTF.

J is TRBJ2-5 and V is TRBV28; tentative D call: TRBD2 (5 bases). Trimming cost V 5 bases and J 5 bases, with 27 bases left between them. Germline CDR1 and CDR2: MDHEN and SYDVKM. The CDR3 loop spans 18 amino acids. This chain's CDR3 is CASSARRLGRSGMETQYF. The CDR3, as DNA: TGTGCCAGCAGTGCTCGCCGATTAGGACGGTCCGGGATGGAGACCCAGTACTTC.

The J gene is TRBJ2-1, the V gene TRBV5-4; 7 bases are shared with TRBD2. V was clipped by 9 bases and J by 6 bases; unmatched bases: 9. Germline CDR1 reads SGHNT; CDR2 reads YYREEE (reference sequence). This CDR3 is built from 13 residues. Here the CDR3 DNA reads TGTGCCACATTTGGACTAGGTGGCAATGAGCAGTTCTTC. Protein sequence: CATFGLGGNEQFF.

This CDR3 reads CASSSKRNSYEQYF. The CDR3 DNA reads as TGTGCCAGCAGCTCCAAGCGAAACTCCTACGAGCAGTACTTC. The chain recombines TRBV7-2 with TRBJ2-7; D not certain. Trimming removed 4 bases at V and 0 bases at J, with 10 bases between. The CDR3 consists of 14 residues. Germline V gene lookup returns CDR1 SGHTA and CDR2 FQGNSA.

The chain carries TRBV11-2 and TRBJ2-5; D uncertain. The germline V and J ends were trimmed by 2 bases and 2 bases, with 3 bases remaining between them. Germline values: CDR1 SGHAT, CDR2 FQNNGV. The CDR3 totals 12 residues. CDR3 coding DNA: TGTGCCAGCAGCTTACAGCAAGAGACCCAGTACTTC. It yields the protein CASSLQQETQYF.